This entry is about one T cell receptor (beta chain). The table came from immunoSEQ multiplex PCR; TCRdb's copy has only in-frame clones and leaves some out. There are fewer than 700,000 clones in the sample; 85% to 95% occur only once, and 0.11% lies in the top ten. The source of the sample is a study of shared clonotypes between healthy human individuals. Naive CD8 cells comprised CD45RO-negative, CCR7-positively selected cells, excluding terminally differentiated effector memory CD45RA+ cells. The receptor was derived from a woman aged 25 to 39 in good health. Sequenced: naive CD8+ T cells sorted from blood.

CDR3 sequence (DNA): TGTGCCAGTAGTATTAACCGGGACGCCCGCCTAACTCTAGCCAAAAACATTCAGTACTTC. It translates to CASSINRDARLTLAKNIQYF. The genes are TRBV19 and TRBJ2-4; D is perhaps TRBD1 or TRBD2 (5 bases each). The germline V gene encodes CDR1 LNHDA and CDR2 SQIVND (reference sequence). Deletions cut 3 bases from V and 0 bases from J, with 24 bases between. The CDR3 has 20 amino acids.